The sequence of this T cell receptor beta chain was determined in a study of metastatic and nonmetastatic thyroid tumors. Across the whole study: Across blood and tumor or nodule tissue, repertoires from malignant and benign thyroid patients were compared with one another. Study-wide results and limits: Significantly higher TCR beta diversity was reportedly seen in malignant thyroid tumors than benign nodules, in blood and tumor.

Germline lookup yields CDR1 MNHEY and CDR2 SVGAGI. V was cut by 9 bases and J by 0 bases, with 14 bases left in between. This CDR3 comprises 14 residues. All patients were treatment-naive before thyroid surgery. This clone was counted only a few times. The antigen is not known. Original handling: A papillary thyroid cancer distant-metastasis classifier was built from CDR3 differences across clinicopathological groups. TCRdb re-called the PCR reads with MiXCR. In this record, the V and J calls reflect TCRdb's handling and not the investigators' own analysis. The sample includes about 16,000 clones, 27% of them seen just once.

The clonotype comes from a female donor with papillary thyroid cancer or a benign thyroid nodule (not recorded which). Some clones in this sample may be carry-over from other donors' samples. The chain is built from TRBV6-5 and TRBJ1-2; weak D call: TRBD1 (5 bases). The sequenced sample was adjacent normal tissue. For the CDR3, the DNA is TGTGCCAGTAGTCCCTCGACAGCTAACTATGGCTACACCTTC. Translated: CASSPSTANYGYTF.